These 23 T cell receptor beta chains were sequenced from one sample in a study of response to subunit inactivated influenza vaccine. MiXCR, applied by TCRdb to the RT-PCR reads, yields one record per CDR3 protein. This sample has about 780,000 distinct CDR3 sequences, with around 18% found just once. Material: PBMCs from blood, obtained around 5 days after vaccination. The receptors were gathered from a man between 45 and 60 years old who received an inactivated influenza vaccine.

In this sample, this clonotype turned up many times. The chain joins TRBV12-3 or TRBV12-4 to TRBJ2-1; D is undetermined. The V gene lost 2 bases and the J gene lost 5 bases, with 10 bases spanning the gap. CDR3 length: 14 amino acids. CDR3 amino acids: CASSLLQINNEQFF. CDR3 nucleotides: TGTGCCAGCAGTTTACTACAGATAAACAATGAGCAGTTCTTC.

The rearrangement joins TRBV20-1 to TRBJ2-5; a weak D match, TRBD2 (6 bases). This CDR3 is 13 amino acids long. V was pared by 6 bases and J by 5 bases, with 16 bases between. Looked up from germline, CDR1 is DFQATT and CDR2 is SNEGSKA (reference sequence). DNA for the CDR3: TGCAGTGCCCTAAAGGGACTGCCGGAGACCCAGTACTTC. It encodes CSALKGLPETQYF.

V usage is TRBV3-1 and J usage is TRBJ2-3; 9 nucleotides align to TRBD1. The CDR3 length is 17 residues. J lost 7 bases, V lost 2 bases, and 13 bases had no gene match. Germline loops: CDR1 LGHDT, CDR2 YNNKEL (reference sequence). CDR3 sequence (DNA): TGTGCCAGCAGCCAAATTAAAGGGACAGGGAGGGCCCATACGCAGTATTTT. It yields the protein CASSQIKGTGRAHTQYF.

The rearrangement uses TRBV12-3 or TRBV12-4 and TRBJ2-3; D may be TRBD2 (6 bases). The CDR3 length is 13 residues. The V gene lost 5 bases and the J gene lost 10 bases, with 16 bases spanning the gap. In DNA form, the CDR3 reads TGTGCCAGCAGTGGGGGGTGGGGCGAGGCGCAGTATTTT. This translates into CASSGGWGEAQYF.

This clonotype was counted only a few times. The V and J genes are TRBV5-1 and TRBJ2-2; weak D call: TRBD1 (6 bases). Germline CDR1 is SGHRS and CDR2 is YFSETQ. CDR3 length: 15 residues. Between the trimmed V and J ends, which lost 5 bases and 1 base, there was a span of 12 bases. This chain's CDR3 is CASRKTRGNTGELFF. CDR3 nucleotide sequence: TGCGCCAGCAGAAAGACCAGGGGGAACACCGGGGAGCTGTTTTTT.

There are a few counts of this clonotype. The chain couples TRBV15 to TRBJ2-5, with 8 positions matching TRBD2. Germline trimming cut 0 bases from V and 1 base from J; bases unmatched to any gene: 1. Per the germline V gene, CDR1 is LNHNV and CDR2 is YYDKDF (reference sequence). There are 15 residues in the CDR3. Here the CDR3 reads CATSRDSGVQETQYF. The CDR3 nucleotides read TGTGCCACCAGCAGAGATAGCGGGGTCCAAGAGACCCAGTACTTC.

The chain recombines TRBV20-1 with TRBJ1-4; D is possibly TRBD1 (5 bases). The CDR3 loop spans 11 amino acids. The V end was cut by 3 bases, the J end by 12 bases, with 11 bases between. CDR1 and CDR2 from the germline V gene are DFQATT and SNEGSKA (reference sequence). CDR3 sequence: CSASPGGELFF. In DNA form, the CDR3 reads TGCAGTGCTAGCCCTGGAGGGGAACTGTTTTTT.

This clonotype was counted many times. The gene calls are TRBV4-3 and TRBJ2-2, with 7 bases that match TRBD2. In germline, CDR1 is LGHNA, CDR2 YSLEER. This CDR3 region has 14 residues. V shed 2 bases and J 6 bases; nucleotides not matched to a gene: 3. CDR3 region: CASSQTGLAGELFF. The CDR3 DNA sequence: TGCGCCAGCAGCCAAACCGGACTAGCCGGGGAGCTGTTTTTT.

The chain uses TRBV20-1 and TRBJ1-2; D ambiguous. The CDR3 is 15 residues long. Germline lookup yields CDR1 DFQATT and CDR2 SNEGSKA (reference sequence). V was trimmed by 5 bases and J by 2 bases, leaving 18 bases between them. The DNA for the CDR3 is TGCAGTGCTCTGCCCACTGGCCAGGCCAACTATGGCTACACCTTC. Protein: CSALPTGQANYGYTF.

In this sample, this clonotype turned up a few times. The genes are TRBV6-5 and TRBJ1-6; TRBD1 is a possible D gene (6 bases). The CDR3 is made up of 12 amino acids. Germline-derived CDR1 and CDR2 are MNHEY and SVGAGI. V was shortened by 2 bases and J by 14 bases, with 10 bases between the two germline ends. CDR3 nucleotides: TGTGCCAGCAGTTACGGGGGCAGGGCCCTCCACTTT. This sequence encodes CASSYGGRALHF.

This clonotype has a handful of counts. The chain couples TRBV3-1 to TRBJ2-1; 7 nucleotides match TRBD2. Germline lookup yields CDR1 LGHDT and CDR2 YNNKEL (reference sequence). The V gene end was trimmed by 1 base and the J gene end by 7 bases; junction bases not matched to a gene: 10. The CDR3 is 16 residues long. The CDR3 loop reads CASSQGWSGAGNEQFF. CDR3 DNA: TGTGCCAGCAGCCAAGGATGGAGCGGGGCTGGGAATGAGCAGTTCTTC.

In its sample, this clonotype was seen a few times. V gene TRBV20-1 combines with J gene TRBJ2-1; the D gene is possibly TRBD2 (5 bases). The CDR3 extends over 15 amino acids. CDR1 is DFQATT and CDR2 is SNEGSKA in the germline V gene (reference sequence). V lost 2 bases, J lost 3 bases, and 14 bases lay in between. The CDR3 protein is CSARTAGRIYNEQFF. CDR3 sequence (DNA): TGCAGTGCTAGAACGGCGGGTAGAATCTACAATGAGCAGTTCTTC.

The V gene is TRBV5-1, the J gene TRBJ2-5; D is unclear. Trimming took off 0 bases at V and 1 base at J, with 10 bases between the two ends. The length of the CDR3 is 15 residues. Germline values: CDR1 SGHRS, CDR2 YFSETQ. CDR3 nucleotides: TGCGCCAGCAGCTTGGTTTCGGCAGCCCAAGAGACCCAGTACTTC. Amino acid sequence: CASSLVSAAQETQYF.

This clonotype was counted a few times. This chain uses TRBV25-1 with TRBJ2-7, with D perhaps matching TRBD1 (6 bases). Germline CDR1 reads MGHDK; CDR2 reads SYGVNS. The CDR3 loop spans 14 amino acids. The V and J ends lost 7 bases and 6 bases respectively, with 19 bases between them. The CDR3: CASMRTVDLGEQYF. The CDR3 nucleotides read TGTGCCAGCATGAGGACAGTGGACCTCGGCGAGCAGTACTTC.

This clonotype has at least ten counts. CDR3 DNA: TGTGCCAGCTCAAAATACGGGAATCAACGGGTCGGGGAGCTGTTTTTT. Residues: CASSKYGNQRVGELFF. This chain links TRBV7-3 with TRBJ2-2; the D gene is possibly TRBD2 (5 bases). Germline values: CDR1 SGHTA, CDR2 FQGTGA. Deletions cut 8 bases from V and 7 bases from J, with 23 bases between. This CDR3 is built from 16 residues.

This chain links TRBV7-2 with TRBJ1-6; D may be TRBD1 (6 bases). CDR3 size: 17 residues. CDR1 is SGHTA, CDR2 FQGNSA, per germline. The ends were cut back, 1 base at V and 3 bases at J, with 13 bases in the middle. CDR3 sequence reads: CASSLVGSGDYNSPLHF. DNA for the CDR3: TGTGCCAGCAGCTTAGTAGGGTCAGGGGACTATAATTCACCCCTCCACTTT.

This clonotype appeared many times. The J gene is TRBJ1-2, the V gene TRBV12-3 or TRBV12-4; D is ambiguous. The CDR3 covers 11 residues. V was clipped by 4 bases and J by 4 bases, with 4 bases between them. This CDR3 is CASSSLYGYTF. The DNA for the CDR3 is TGTGCCAGCAGTTCTCTCTATGGCTACACCTTC.

This clonotype was picked up a small number of times. The rearrangement uses TRBV20-1 and TRBJ2-2; 10 positions agree with TRBD1. Unmatched junction bases numbered 7, after V lost 6 bases and J lost 6 bases. The CDR3 is 14 amino acids. Germline CDR1 DFQATT, CDR2 SNEGSKA (reference sequence). The CDR3 sequence: CSAPGTGVPGELFF. CDR3 nucleotide sequence: TGCAGTGCGCCCGGGACAGGGGTTCCCGGGGAGCTGTTTTTT.

The chain employs TRBV6-1 and TRBJ2-7, with D maybe TRBD2 (7 bases). Trimming removed 6 bases at V and 5 bases at J, with 20 bases between. CDR1 is MNHNS and CDR2 is SASEGT in the germline V gene. This CDR3 has 15 amino acids. CDR3 amino acids: CASSPPRGAPNEQYF. The CDR3 nucleotides are TGTGCCAGCAGCCCCCCCCGGGGGGCGCCCAACGAGCAGTACTTC.

J is TRBJ2-1 and V is TRBV27; no definite D call. V was pared by 5 bases and J by 5 bases, with 7 bases between. The CDR3 has 12 residues. Germline V CDR1 and CDR2: MNHEY, SMNVEV (reference sequence). The CDR3 here is CASSGLHNEQFF. The CDR3 DNA reads TGTGCCAGCAGTGGTCTCCACAATGAGCAGTTCTTC.

This clonotype was counted between two and nine times. This chain's CDR3 is CASSPNQDNYGYTF. CDR3 in DNA: TGTGCCAGCTCACCTAACCAGGACAACTATGGCTACACCTTC. The chain carries TRBV18 and TRBJ1-2; D not certain. The CDR3 length is 14 residues. The V end was cut by 3 bases, the J end by 2 bases, with 10 bases between. From germline, CDR1 is KGHSH and CDR2 LQKENI.

Ten or more counts support this clonotype. The V and J genes are TRBV4-1 and TRBJ2-1; tentatively, D is TRBD1 (6 bases). The CDR3 contains 14 residues. Germline CDR1 reads MGHRA; CDR2 reads YSYEKL. Trimming removed 8 bases at V and 14 bases at J, with 25 bases between. Here the CDR3 reads CASGQTKDSFRKFF. The DNA for the CDR3 is TGCGCCAGCGGACAAACCAAGGACAGCTTTAGGAAGTTCTTC.

The V gene is TRBV11-2, the J gene TRBJ1-5; D may be TRBD1 (6 bases). In germline, CDR1 is SGHAT, CDR2 FQNNGV. The CDR3 has 15 residues. The V end was cut by 0 bases, the J end by 7 bases, with 13 bases between. CDR3 protein: CASSLERRGGQPQHF. CDR3 DNA: TGTGCCAGCAGCTTAGAACGCAGGGGAGGCCAGCCCCAGCATTTT.